This TCR beta chain was captured in a study of EBV T-cell therapy then PD-1 blockade in nasopharyngeal carcinoma. Treatment in this sample: AdE1-LMPpoly-expanded autologous EBV-specific T-cell therapy followed by anti-PD-1 nivolumab. The V gene's germline CDR1 is LNHDA and CDR2 SQIVND (reference sequence). CDR3 length: 13 residues. V was clipped by 10 bases and J by 1 base, with 13 bases between them. Data came from immunoSEQ multiplex PCR; TCRdb stores just in-frame clones and leaves some out. The data show tens of thousands of clones, approximately 84% seen once. For this clone: Its matching antigen is unknown.

The clonotype comes from a man in his forties with nasopharyngeal carcinoma. The material sequenced was CD8+ T cells from blood, taken around day 65 from a patient whose treatment included autologous EBV-specific T cells and nivolumab. This rearrangement joins TRBV19 to TRBJ1-1, with D unclear. The CDR3, as DNA: TGTGCCATTTCGACCGGGAAGAACACTGAAGCTTTCTTT. Translation gives CAISTGKNTEAFF.